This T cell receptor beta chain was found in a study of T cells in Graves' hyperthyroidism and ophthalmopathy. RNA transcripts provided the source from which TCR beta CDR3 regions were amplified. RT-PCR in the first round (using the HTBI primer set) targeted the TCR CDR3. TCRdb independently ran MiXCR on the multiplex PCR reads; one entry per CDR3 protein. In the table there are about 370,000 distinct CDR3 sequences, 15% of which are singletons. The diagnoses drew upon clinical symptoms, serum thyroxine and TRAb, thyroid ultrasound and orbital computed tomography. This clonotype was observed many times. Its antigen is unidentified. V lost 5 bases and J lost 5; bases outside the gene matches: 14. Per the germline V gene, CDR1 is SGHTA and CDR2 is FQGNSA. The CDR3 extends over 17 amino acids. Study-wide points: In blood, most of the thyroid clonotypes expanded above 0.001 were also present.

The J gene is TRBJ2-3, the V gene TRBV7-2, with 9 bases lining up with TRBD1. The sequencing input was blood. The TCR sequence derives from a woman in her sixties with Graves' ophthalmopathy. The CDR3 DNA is TGTGCCAGCAGCAAAGGGACAGGGCGTAGGGGTCGAGATACGCAGTATTTT. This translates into CASSKGTGRRGRDTQYF. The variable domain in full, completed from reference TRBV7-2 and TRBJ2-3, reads GAGVSQSPSNKVTEKGKDVELRCDPISGHTALYWYRQSLGQGLEFLIYFQGNSAPDKSGLPSDRFSAERTGGSVSTLTIQRTQQEDSAVYLCASSKGTGRRGRDTQYFGPGTRLTVL.